The rows below give T cell receptor beta chains drawn from one sample of a study of blood T cells in healthy people across ages. TCRdb independently ran MiXCR on the 5' RACE reads; one entry per CDR3 protein. The table includes fewer than 900,000 distinct CDR3 sequences, 36% detected once. Material: blood. These receptors were collected from a man aged 18 to 29 in good health. The CDR3 runs from the conserved cysteine through the conserved F or W. D genes are given only for firm matches. Where a row states a size, it is once, few, many or the class of an expanded clone; other rows omit it.

d_call	v_call	j_call	clone_size	cdr3_nt	cdr3_aa
-	TRBV20-1	TRBJ1-2	many	TGCAGTGCCACCGACCCCCTCGGCGATGGCTACACCTTC	CSATDPLGDGYTF
-	TRBV7-2	TRBJ1-2	-	TGTGCCAGCAGCATACCGCAGGGACCTCGTGGCTACACCTTC	CASSIPQGPRGYTF
-	TRBV25-1	TRBJ2-7	many	TGTGCCAGCAGTTACGAGGGCGAGCAGTACTTC	CASSYEGEQYF
-	TRBV6-6	TRBJ2-7	few	TGTGCCAGCAGTGCCCAAGGGGTGCAGTACTTC	CASSAQGVQYF
-	TRBV27	TRBJ1-2	-	TGTGCCAGCAGCAAACTCTCCGGGACCCTCTATGGCTACACCTTC	CASSKLSGTLYGYTF
-	TRBV12-3/TRBV12-4	TRBJ1-2	-	TGTGCCAGCAGTTCGTACCGGTTGGATGGCTACACCTTC	CASSSYRLDGYTF
-	TRBV7-2	TRBJ1-4	few	TGTGCCAGCAGCTGGGCAGGGGCCCTTAATGAAAAACTGTTTTTT	CASSWAGALNEKLFF
-	TRBV6-2/TRBV6-3	TRBJ2-7	once	TGTGCCAGCACCCCTATGACGGGAACGCTATCCTACGAGCAGTACTTC	CASTPMTGTLSYEQYF
-	TRBV29-1	TRBJ2-1	-	TGCAGCGTCAACGGACACTTAGAAGAGACCCAGTTCTTC	CSVNGHLEETQFF
TRBD2	TRBV7-2	TRBJ2-5	few	TGTGCCAGCAGCTTAGGCGGGGGTAGGGGAGAGACCCAGTACTTC	CASSLGGGRGETQYF
-	TRBV5-1	TRBJ1-1	-	TGCGCCAGCAGCTTGAGGGTTCAAGATGAAGCTTTCTTT	CASSLRVQDEAFF
-	TRBV5-1	TRBJ2-5	few	TGCGCCAGCAGCTTGAGTATGCTCACCGACGAGGGAGAGACCCAGTACTTC	CASSLSMLTDEGETQYF
-	TRBV4-3	TRBJ1-2	-	TGCGCCAGCAGCCAAGGGGGTCTATTGGGTGGCTACACCTTC	CASSQGGLLGGYTF
-	TRBV5-6	TRBJ2-1	many	TGTGCCAGCAGCTTGGCAGTAAACAATGAGCAGTTCTTC	CASSLAVNNEQFF
-	TRBV13	TRBJ2-7	few	TGTGCCAGCAGCTTAGGGTCAGGGGATGGCGACGAGCAGTACTTC	CASSLGSGDGDEQYF
-	TRBV20-1	TRBJ2-1	-	TGCAGTGCTAGAGATAGCGAGAGGAGCTCCTACAATGAGCAGTTCTTC	CSARDSERSSYNEQFF
-	TRBV2	TRBJ2-1	-	TGTGCCAGCAGTGATTTGGGGTCCTACAATGAGCAGTTCTTC	CASSDLGSYNEQFF
-	TRBV13	TRBJ2-6	-	TGTGCCAGCAGCTTAGTAGTTGCCGGGGTGACCAACGTCCTGACTTTC	CASSLVVAGVTNVLTF
-	TRBV29-1	TRBJ2-7	many	TGCAGCGTTCAGACAGAGGGGTTCTACGAGCAGTACTTC	CSVQTEGFYEQYF
-	TRBV12-5	TRBJ2-5	-	TGTGCTAGTGGTTTGCTTTCTAGCGTCAATGAGCAGTACTTC	CASGLLSSVNEQYF
TRBD2	TRBV6-6	TRBJ2-3	-	TGTGCCAGCAGTACCCGGACTCAGCGGGGAGATACGCAGTATTTT	CASSTRTQRGDTQYF
-	TRBV10-3	TRBJ2-7	-	TGTGCCATCAGTGAACGGAACACCGGAGGGTCCTACAATGAGCAGTACTTC	CAISERNTGGSYNEQYF
TRBD2	TRBV5-1	TRBJ2-1	-	TGCGCCAGCAGCTTCGTTAAGCGGGAGAGAATCTACAATGAGCAGTTCTTC	CASSFVKRERIYNEQFF